The 28 T cell receptor beta chains in this list originate from one sample, sequenced in a study of T-cell reconstitution after alpha-beta-depleted transplantation in children. TCRbeta library construction was performed incorporating unique molecular identifiers. TCRdb re-derived calls from the PCR reads in MiXCR, one entry per CDR3 protein. The sample carries hundreds of thousands of distinct CDR3 sequences, 13% recorded once. Specimen: PBMCs, collected from the stem cell graft. These TCRs come from a human donor who donated a stem cell graft to a child with Fanconi anemia.

This clonotype occurred many times. The chain has TRBV28 and TRBJ2-1, with a tentative D call TRBD2 (5 bases). Germline CDR1 reads MDHEN; CDR2 reads SYDVKM. The CDR3 has 13 amino acids. Trimming shortened V by 8 bases and J by 0 bases, and 8 bases separated the two germline ends. This CDR3 reads CASEGSSYNEQFF. The CDR3 DNA reads as TGTGCCAGCGAGGGAAGCTCCTACAATGAGCAGTTCTTC.

This clonotype was detected ten times or more. The rearrangement joins TRBV20-1 to TRBJ2-3; no firm D call. There are 11 residues in the CDR3. Germline CDR1 DFQATT, CDR2 SNEGSKA (reference sequence). The ends were cut back, 4 bases at V and 5 bases at J, with 7 bases in the middle. The CDR3 spells CSATPQDTQYF. The DNA of the CDR3 is TGCAGTGCTACCCCCCAAGATACGCAGTATTTT.

To note about this clonotype: A read error may produce the germline difference seen at one junction end. V is TRBV5-1 and J is TRBJ2-1; D uncertain. CDR1 SGHRS and CDR2 YFSETQ come from the germline V gene. The CDR3 contains 15 residues. The CDR3 loop reads CASSLGDISYIEQFF. In DNA, the CDR3 is TGCGCCAGCAGCTTGGGGGATATCTCCTACATTGAGCAGTTCTTC.

This clonotype was found many times. The chain has TRBV7-8 and TRBJ1-1, with no clear D. V dropped 1 base and J dropped 0 bases, with 15 bases sitting between them. The CDR3 consists of 17 residues. Germline lookup yields CDR1 SGHVS and CDR2 FQNEAQ. This CDR3 reads CASSLVSSVEMNTEAFF. CDR3 nucleotide sequence: TGTGCCAGCAGCTTAGTTAGTTCTGTCGAGATGAACACTGAAGCTTTCTTT. Filled out from reference TRBV7-8 and TRBJ1-1, the complete variable domain reads GAGVSQSPRYKVAKRGQDVALRCDPISGHVSLFWYQQALGQGPEFLTYFQNEAQLDKSGLPSDRFFAERPEGSVSTLKIQRTQQEDSAVYLCASSLVSSVEMNTEAFFGQGTRLTVV.

This chain uses TRBV7-9 with TRBJ1-1; 8 bases match TRBD1. Germline V gene sequence: CDR1 SEHNR, CDR2 FQNEAQ (reference sequence). This CDR3 contains 13 residues. The trim removed 3 bases at V and 11 bases at J, leaving 8 bases unmatched. CDR3 amino acids: CASSFSGGDKAFF. CDR3 DNA: TGTGCCAGCAGCTTTTCAGGGGGCGATAAGGCTTTCTTT.

This clonotype was seen a handful of times. The chain couples TRBV5-1 to TRBJ1-2; D perhaps matches TRBD1 (5 bases). Germline loops: CDR1 SGHRS, CDR2 YFSETQ. V was shortened by 0 bases and J by 4 bases, with 10 bases between the two germline ends. There are 14 residues in the CDR3. CDR3 loop: CASSLGGDPYGYTF. DNA for the CDR3: TGCGCCAGCAGCTTGGGGGGGGACCCCTATGGCTACACCTTC.

This clonotype appeared many times. This chain links TRBV5-6 with TRBJ2-5; D remains ambiguous. Germline CDR1 and CDR2: SGHDT and YYEEEE. Trimming removed 2 bases from V and 2 bases from J, with 13 bases in between. The CDR3 contains 15 residues. CDR3 residues: CASSFSGGVQETQYF. The CDR3 nucleotides are TGTGCCAGCAGCTTCTCCGGTGGCGTACAAGAGACCCAGTACTTC.

The sample holds a few counts of this clonotype. CDR3 nucleotides: TGCAGTGCTAGCCGACTAGCTAGCACAGATACGCAGTATTTT. It specifies CSASRLASTDTQYF. V usage is TRBV20-1 and J usage is TRBJ2-3, with TRBD2 matching over 7 bases. The CDR3 runs to 14 residues. Trimming cost V 3 bases and J 0 bases; bases outside gene matches: 3. Germline V gene lookup returns CDR1 DFQATT and CDR2 SNEGSKA (reference sequence).

The table lists this clonotype with a few counts. The chain uses TRBV28 and TRBJ1-1, with a tentative D call TRBD1 (6 bases). With 3 bases removed from V and 5 bases from J, the gap between germline ends came to 13 bases. Germline CDR1 and CDR2: MDHEN and SYDVKM. The CDR3 runs 14 residues. The CDR3: CASSFPAGETEAFF. The DNA of the CDR3 is TGTGCCAGCAGTTTTCCTGCAGGGGAAACTGAAGCTTTCTTT.

This clonotype was counted ten times or more. The V call is TRBV27, the J call TRBJ1-4; D call uncertain. Germline V gene lookup returns CDR1 MNHEY and CDR2 SMNVEV (reference sequence). Deletions cut 4 bases from V and 0 bases from J, with 9 bases between. The CDR3 is 15 amino acids. This CDR3 is CASSSLTTTNEKLFF. In nucleotides, the CDR3 is TGTGCCAGCAGTTCCTTAACTACAACTAATGAAAAACTGTTTTTT. Full variable domain (missing parts from reference TRBV27 and TRBJ1-4): EAQVTQNPRYLITVTGKKLTVTCSQNMNHEYMSWYRQDPGLGLRQIYYSMNVEVTDKGDVPEGYKVSRKEKRNFPLILESPSPNQTSLYFCASSSLTTTNEKLFFGSGTQLSVL.

This clonotype was seen a few times. J is TRBJ2-5 and V is TRBV12-3 or TRBV12-4; 8 positions match TRBD2. V trimming: 5 bases; J trimming: 3 bases; junction bases outside the gene matches: 11. The CDR3 contains 16 residues. The DNA for the CDR3 is TGTGCCAGCAGTCCAGACGGCGGGGGGTGGGAAGAGACCCAGTACTTC. It translates to CASSPDGGGWEETQYF.

This clonotype has only a few counts. This sequence joins TRBV4-1 and TRBJ2-5, with 9 bases that match TRBD2. V lost 1 base and J lost 7; bases outside the gene matches: 4. The CDR3 sequence is 14 residues long. From germline, CDR1 is MGHRA and CDR2 YSYEKL. CDR3 sequence reads: CASSQVPAGGTQYF. CDR3 DNA sequence: TGCGCCAGCAGCCAAGTACCAGCGGGAGGGACCCAGTACTTC.

CDR3 sequence reads: CASSDSMGTYEQYV. CDR3 bases: TGTGCCAGCAGCGATAGTATGGGGACCTACGAGCAGTACGTC. This chain uses TRBV5-6 with TRBJ2-7; D remains unclear. The CDR3 runs to 14 residues. Germline V gene data show CDR1 as SGHDT and CDR2 as YYEEEE. V was cut by 4 bases and J by 2 bases, with 13 bases left in between.

The chain has TRBV20-1 and TRBJ2-7; 12 bases align to TRBD2. This CDR3 contains 13 residues. J gave up 3 bases and V 6 bases, and 3 bases lay outside the gene matches. Per the germline V gene, CDR1 is DFQATT and CDR2 is SNEGSKA (reference sequence). The CDR3 DNA is TGCAGTGCCCGACTAGCGGGGGTCTACGAGCAGTACGTC. Translation gives CSARLAGVYEQYV.

V is TRBV6-5 and J is TRBJ1-1, with 8 bases matching TRBD1. Germline CDR1 reads MNHEY; CDR2 reads SVGAGI. The V and J ends lost 6 bases and 6 bases, in that order; junction bases with no gene match: 3. The length of the CDR3 is 12 residues. The CDR3 here is CASRVTGAEAFF. The DNA of the CDR3 is TGTGCCAGCAGAGTGACAGGGGCTGAAGCTTTCTTT.

The genes are TRBV27 and TRBJ1-1; D is perhaps TRBD1 (6 bases). Germline loops: CDR1 MNHEY, CDR2 SMNVEV (reference sequence). This CDR3 has 12 residues. Deletions cut 3 bases from V and 8 bases from J, with 10 bases between. CDR3 loop: CASSLGGREAFF. The CDR3 DNA reads as TGTGCCAGCAGTTTGGGGGGCAGAGAAGCTTTCTTT.

This clonotype has just a few counts. The chain uses TRBV19 and TRBJ2-6; tentative D call: TRBD1 (5 bases). V dropped 4 bases and J dropped 2 bases, with 9 bases sitting between them. The germline V gene encodes CDR1 LNHDA and CDR2 SQIVND (reference sequence). This CDR3 is 15 amino acids long. The CDR3, as DNA: TGTGCCAGTAGTACAGGGAAGGCTGGGGCCAACGTCCTGACTTTC. Residues: CASSTGKAGANVLTF. The variable domain in full, with the rest retrieved from reference TRBV19 and TRBJ2-6, is DGGITQSPKYLFRKEGQNVTLSCEQNLNHDAMYWYRQDPGQGLRLIYYSQIVNDFQKGDIAEGYSVSREKKESFPLTVTSAQKNPTAFYLCASSTGKAGANVLTFGAGSRLTVL.

The rearrangement links TRBV29-1 to TRBJ2-7; D gene ambiguous. Trimming removed 6 bases from V and 1 base from J, with 10 bases in between. This CDR3 is built from 12 residues. Germline V gene data show CDR1 as SQVTM and CDR2 as ANQGSEA. The CDR3 DNA reads as TGCAGCGTCTCGGACGGATCCTACGAGCAGTACTTC. Translating it yields CSVSDGSYEQYF.

The chain employs TRBV3-1 and TRBJ2-3; 7 bases fit TRBD1. CDR1 is LGHDT and CDR2 is YNNKEL in the germline V gene (reference sequence). This CDR3 region has 14 residues. V was pared by 7 bases and J by 5 bases, with 9 bases of the junction left unmatched. CDR3 region: CASTRQGFGDTQYF. The CDR3 DNA reads as TGTGCCAGCACCCGACAGGGTTTTGGAGATACGCAGTATTTT.

This clonotype was recorded many times. The V call is TRBV9, the J call TRBJ2-5; D may correspond to TRBD1 or TRBD2 (5 bases each). CDR3 length equals 16 residues. Germline V CDR1 and CDR2: SGDLS, YYNGEE. The germline V and J ends were trimmed by 4 bases and 1 base, with 17 bases remaining between them. The CDR3 is CASSSRDLRGQETQYF. The CDR3 region has the DNA TGTGCCAGCAGCTCCCGGGACCTGAGGGGCCAAGAGACCCAGTACTTC.

This clonotype was picked up a small number of times. The rearrangement links TRBV3-1 to TRBJ1-6; maybe TRBD1 (5 bases). Trimming removed 3 bases from V and 7 bases from J, with 13 bases in between. The CDR3 consists of 15 residues. Germline CDR1 LGHDT, CDR2 YNNKEL (reference sequence). The CDR3 region is CASSQRGVLNSPLHF. As DNA, the CDR3 is TGTGCCAGCAGCCAGAGGGGAGTCCTCAATTCACCCCTCCACTTT.

Ten or more counts support this clonotype. The V gene is TRBV7-2, the J gene TRBJ2-2; D gene ambiguous. This CDR3 is built from 13 residues. V shed 6 bases and J shed 7 bases, with 12 bases lying between them. CDR1 is SGHTA and CDR2 is FQGNSA in the germline V gene. CDR3 protein: CASSSDGNGELFF. The CDR3 region has the DNA TGTGCCAGCAGTTCGGACGGTAACGGGGAGCTGTTTTTT.

This clonotype was seen more than once but under ten times. The chain uses TRBV5-1 and TRBJ2-2, with 7 bases identical to TRBD2. Looked up from germline, CDR1 is SGHRS and CDR2 is YFSETQ. This CDR3 is built from 15 residues. The V segment lost 4 bases and the J segment 2 bases; nucleotides outside the gene matches: 5. The CDR3 loop reads CASSPGLVNTGELFF. As DNA, the CDR3 is TGCGCCAGCAGCCCTGGACTAGTCAACACCGGGGAGCTGTTTTTT.

The table lists this clonotype with a few counts. The rearrangement uses TRBV2 and TRBJ2-3; 12 bases match TRBD2. The CDR3 extends over 16 amino acids. Trimming removed 3 bases from V and 4 bases from J; junction bases left unmatched: 5. Germline CDR1 SNHLY, CDR2 FYNNEI. The CDR3 is CASSDRPSGGADTQYF. The CDR3 bases are TGTGCCAGCAGTGATCGGCCTAGCGGGGGGGCAGATACGCAGTATTTT.

This clonotype has ten or more counts. The rearrangement uses TRBV5-1 and TRBJ1-2; 7 positions agree with TRBD1. The J segment lost 0 bases and the V segment lost 9 bases, leaving 14 bases of the junction unmatched. Germline V gene data show CDR1 as SGHRS and CDR2 as YFSETQ. This CDR3 has 16 residues. Here the CDR3 DNA reads TGCGCCAACAGGCTGACAGGGTGGGAATCTAACTATGGCTACACCTTC. Encoded protein: CANRLTGWESNYGYTF.

The chain combines TRBV12-3 or TRBV12-4 with TRBJ2-3, with 13 bases aligning to TRBD2. V shed 7 bases, J shed 4 bases, and the junction held 8 bases outside the gene matches. The CDR3 length is 16 residues. The CDR3 reads CASTTRLAGGSDTQYF. CDR3 in DNA: TGTGCCAGCACCACAAGACTAGCGGGGGGCTCAGATACGCAGTATTTT.

The chain couples TRBV12-3 or TRBV12-4 to TRBJ2-2; 7 bases agree with TRBD1. This CDR3 spans 15 amino acids. Losses at the gene ends were 7 bases for V and 0 bases for J; bases not matched to a gene: 5. The CDR3 DNA is TGTGCCAGCACCAATACAGGGGCGAACACCGGGGAGCTGTTTTTT. Translation: CASTNTGANTGELFF.

Ten or more counts support this clonotype. The CDR3 DNA follows: TGCAGCGTTGGTCCCCAGGGTACGCAGTATTTT. Its protein is CSVGPQGTQYF. The gene calls are TRBV29-1 and TRBJ2-3; a possible D gene is TRBD1 (5 bases). The V end lost 4 bases, the J end lost 8 bases, and 10 bases lay between the germline ends. The V gene's germline CDR1 is SQVTM and CDR2 ANQGSEA. CDR3 length: 11 residues.